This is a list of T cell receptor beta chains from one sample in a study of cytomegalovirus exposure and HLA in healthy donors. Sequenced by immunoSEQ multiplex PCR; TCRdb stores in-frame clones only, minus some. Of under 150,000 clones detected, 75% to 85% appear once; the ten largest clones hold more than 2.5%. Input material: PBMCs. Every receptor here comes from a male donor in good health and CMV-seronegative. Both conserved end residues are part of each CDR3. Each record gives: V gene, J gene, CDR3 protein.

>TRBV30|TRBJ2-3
CARGPGTTITDTQYF
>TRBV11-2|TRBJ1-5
CASSLGGGGQPQHF
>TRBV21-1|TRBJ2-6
CASTLEVGVESLRANVLTF
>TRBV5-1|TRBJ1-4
CASSSTNEKLFF
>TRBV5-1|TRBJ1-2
CASSPRLQGSSRGYTF
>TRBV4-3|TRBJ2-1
CASSQVRGLPEQFF
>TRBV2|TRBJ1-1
CASSGVGDTEAFF
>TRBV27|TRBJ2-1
CASSFRGPRNEQFF
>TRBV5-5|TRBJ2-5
CASSLIPGTGYETQYF
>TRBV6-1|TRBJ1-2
CASAGPPYGYTF
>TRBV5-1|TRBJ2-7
CASSYRRQSDEQYF
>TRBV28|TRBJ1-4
CASSFIPNEKLFF
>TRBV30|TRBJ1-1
CAWNQDRGDTEAFF
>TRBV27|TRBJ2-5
CASSVGGGGETQYF
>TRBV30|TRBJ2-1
CAWTGLSNEQFF
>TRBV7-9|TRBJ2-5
CSSSLVRPPEETQYF
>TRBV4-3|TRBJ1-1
CASSQDWQDHTEAFF
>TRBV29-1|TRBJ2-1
CSVVGTGGTNEQFF
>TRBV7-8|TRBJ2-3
CASSLAGDTDTQYF
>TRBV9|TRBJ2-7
CASSHGSSYEQYF
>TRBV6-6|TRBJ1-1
CASSYGGSGNTEAFF
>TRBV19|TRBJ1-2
CASRETGVYGYTF
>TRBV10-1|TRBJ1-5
CASSRGGPDQPQHF
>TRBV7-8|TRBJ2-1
CASSLGVTSETFF
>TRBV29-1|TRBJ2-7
CSVQTGDEQYF
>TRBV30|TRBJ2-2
CAWSQGELFF
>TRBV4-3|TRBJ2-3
CASSQDRGGVDTQYF
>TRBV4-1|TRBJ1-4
CASSPQGGTNEKLFF
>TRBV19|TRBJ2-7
CASSIPNSYEQYF
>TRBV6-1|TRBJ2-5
CATNPEARIRETQYF
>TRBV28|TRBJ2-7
CASGDRAGSYEQYF